This T cell receptor (beta chain) was identified in a study of blood T cell repertoires in COVID-19. Trimming removed 3 bases from V and 2 bases from J; junction bases left unmatched: 8. Germline CDR1 KGHSH, CDR2 LQKENI. The CDR3 runs 16 residues. The assay was immunoSEQ multiplex PCR, and TCRdb's table has in-frame clones only and misses some. The table shows 190,000 or so clones, with more than 70% occurring only once. V and J are TRBV18 and TRBJ2-3; the match to TRBD1 covers 7 bases. Sequenced material: PBMCs or T cells enriched from blood (not recorded which). The sequence was obtained from a woman younger than 30 who had recovered from COVID-19. The CDR3 region has the DNA TGTGCCAGCTCACCTCAGGGACAGCCTTTCACAGATACGCAGTATTTT. Protein product: CASSPQGQPFTDTQYF.